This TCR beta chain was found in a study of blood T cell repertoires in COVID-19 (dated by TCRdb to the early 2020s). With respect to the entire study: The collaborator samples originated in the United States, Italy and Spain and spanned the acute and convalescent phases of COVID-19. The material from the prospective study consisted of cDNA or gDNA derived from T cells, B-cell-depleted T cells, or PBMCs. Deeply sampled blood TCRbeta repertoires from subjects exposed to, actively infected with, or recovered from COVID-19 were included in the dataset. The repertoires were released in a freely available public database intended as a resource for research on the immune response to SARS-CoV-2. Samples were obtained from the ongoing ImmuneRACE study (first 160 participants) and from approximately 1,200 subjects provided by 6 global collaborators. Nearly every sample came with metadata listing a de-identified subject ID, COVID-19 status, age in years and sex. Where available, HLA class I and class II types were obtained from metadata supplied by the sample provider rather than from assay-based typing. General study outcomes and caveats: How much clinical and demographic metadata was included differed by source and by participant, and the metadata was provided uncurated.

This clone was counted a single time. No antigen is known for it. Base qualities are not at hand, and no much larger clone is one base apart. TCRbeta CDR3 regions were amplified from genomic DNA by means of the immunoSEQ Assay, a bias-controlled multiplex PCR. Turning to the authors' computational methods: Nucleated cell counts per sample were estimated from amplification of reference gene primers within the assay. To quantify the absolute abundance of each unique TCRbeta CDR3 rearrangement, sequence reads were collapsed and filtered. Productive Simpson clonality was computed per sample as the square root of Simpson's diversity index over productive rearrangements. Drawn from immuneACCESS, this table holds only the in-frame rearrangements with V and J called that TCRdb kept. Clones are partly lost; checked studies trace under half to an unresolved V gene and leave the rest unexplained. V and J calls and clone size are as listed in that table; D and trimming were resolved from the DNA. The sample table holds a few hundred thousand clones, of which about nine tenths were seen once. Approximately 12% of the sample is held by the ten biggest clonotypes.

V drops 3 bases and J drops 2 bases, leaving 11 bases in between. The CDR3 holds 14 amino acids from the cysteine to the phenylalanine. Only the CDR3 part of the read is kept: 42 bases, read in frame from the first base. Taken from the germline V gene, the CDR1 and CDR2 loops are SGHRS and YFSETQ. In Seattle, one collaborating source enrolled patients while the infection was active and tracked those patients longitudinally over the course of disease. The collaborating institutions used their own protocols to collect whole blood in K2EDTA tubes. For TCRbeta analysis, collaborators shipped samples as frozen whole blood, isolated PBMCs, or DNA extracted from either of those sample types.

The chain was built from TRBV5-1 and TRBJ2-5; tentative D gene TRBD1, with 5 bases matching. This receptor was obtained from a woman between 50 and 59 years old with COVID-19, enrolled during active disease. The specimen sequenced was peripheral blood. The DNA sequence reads TGCGCCAGCAGCTCTAGAACAGGTCAAGAGACCCAGTACTTC. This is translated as CASSSRTGQETQYF.